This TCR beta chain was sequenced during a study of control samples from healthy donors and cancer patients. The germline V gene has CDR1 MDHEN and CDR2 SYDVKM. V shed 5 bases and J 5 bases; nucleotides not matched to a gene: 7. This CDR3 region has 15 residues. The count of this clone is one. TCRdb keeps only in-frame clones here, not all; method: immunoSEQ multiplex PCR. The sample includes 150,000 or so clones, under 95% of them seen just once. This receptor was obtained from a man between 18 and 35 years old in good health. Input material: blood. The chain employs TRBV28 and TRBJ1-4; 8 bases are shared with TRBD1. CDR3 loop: CASSTPGQGNEKLFF. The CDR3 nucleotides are TGTGCCAGCAGTACGCCAGGACAGGGAAATGAAAAACTGTTTTTT.